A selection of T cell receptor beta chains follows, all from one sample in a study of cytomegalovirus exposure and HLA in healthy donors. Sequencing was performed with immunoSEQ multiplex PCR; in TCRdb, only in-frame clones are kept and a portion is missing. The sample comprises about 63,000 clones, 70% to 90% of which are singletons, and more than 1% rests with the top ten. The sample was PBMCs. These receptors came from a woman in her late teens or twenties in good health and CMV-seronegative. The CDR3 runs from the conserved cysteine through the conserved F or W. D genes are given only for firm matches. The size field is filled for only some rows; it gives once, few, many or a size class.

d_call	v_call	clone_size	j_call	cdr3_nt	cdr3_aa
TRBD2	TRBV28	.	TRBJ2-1	TGTGCCAGCAGTCACATAGCGGGAAGCTCCTACAATGAGCAGTTCTTC	CASSHIAGSSYNEQFF
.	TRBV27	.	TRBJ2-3	TGTGCCAGCAAACGGTCGGGGGTGGGGACAGATACGCAGTATTTT	CASKRSGVGTDTQYF
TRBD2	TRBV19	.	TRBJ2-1	TGTGCCACCGCCCTAGCGGGGGACTACAATGAGCAGTTCTTC	CATALAGDYNEQFF
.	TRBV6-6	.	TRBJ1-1	TGTGCCAGCAGTTACGGACGGGGAGGGAGGAACACTGAAGCTTTCTTT	CASSYGRGGRNTEAFF
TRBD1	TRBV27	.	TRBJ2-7	TGTGCCAGCAGTTCTACTCTCCCGGGACAGGGGCTGTACGAGCAGTACTTC	CASSSTLPGQGLYEQYF
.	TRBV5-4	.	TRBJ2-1	TGTGCCAGCAACCTCGGAGGCCGGCCGAGCTCCTACAATGAGCAGTTCTTC	CASNLGGRPSSYNEQFF
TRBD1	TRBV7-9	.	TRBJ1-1	TGTGCCAGCGGAGACAGGGGGGGACTGAACACTGAAGCTTTCTTT	CASGDRGGLNTEAFF
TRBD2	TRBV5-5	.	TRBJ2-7	TGTGCCAGCAGCTTGGTAGGGTTTACGGGAGGCTACGAGCAGTACTTC	CASSLVGFTGGYEQYF
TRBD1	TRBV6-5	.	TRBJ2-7	TGTGCCAGCAGCCCGACGGGACAGGGGTCCGAGCAGTACTTC	CASSPTGQGSEQYF
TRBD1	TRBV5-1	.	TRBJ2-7	TGCGCCAGCAGCTCTACAGGGGCCTACGAGCAGTACTTC	CASSSTGAYEQYF
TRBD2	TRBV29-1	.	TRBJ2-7	TGCAGCGTTGAAGAAAGGACTAGCGGCGCCTACGAGCAGTACTTC	CSVEERTSGAYEQYF
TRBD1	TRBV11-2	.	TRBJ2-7	TGTGCCAGCAGCTCTACAGGGGGTGCCTACGAGCAGTACTTC	CASSSTGGAYEQYF
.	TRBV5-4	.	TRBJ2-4	TGTGCCAGCAGCTTGGCCCCGACAGGCTCACTAGCCAAAAACATTCAGTACTTC	CASSLAPTGSLAKNIQYF
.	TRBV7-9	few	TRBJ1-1	TGTGCCAGCAGCTTAGGGACAGACGGGAACACTGAAGCTTTCTTT	CASSLGTDGNTEAFF
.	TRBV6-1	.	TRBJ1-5	TGTGCCAGCAGTGAGAGCGGGTGGGGTCAGCCCCAGCATTTT	CASSESGWGQPQHF
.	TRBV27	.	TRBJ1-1	TGTGCCAGCAGTTTACAGCTGAGAGGGACTGAAGCTTTCTTT	CASSLQLRGTEAFF